Listed here are 14 T cell receptor beta chains from one sample, sequenced in a study of STAT5B mutations in CD4+ large granular lymphocyte leukemia. Assay: immunoSEQ multiplex PCR; the TCRdb copy retains only in-frame clones and omits some. The sample has about 30,000 clones, roughly 78% seen once. The sample comprised CD4+ T cells from blood buffy coats. Receptors were obtained from a human donor in good health.

The chain is built from TRBV10-3 and TRBJ2-7; 8 bases match TRBD2. The V gene end was trimmed by 6 bases and the J gene end by 3 bases; junction bases not matched to a gene: 4. The CDR3 covers 13 residues. The germline gives CDR1 ENHRY, CDR2 SYGVKD. The CDR3 loop is CAIRSAGVYEQYF. The CDR3 region has the DNA TGTGCCATCAGGTCAGCGGGGGTCTACGAGCAGTACTTC.

V and J are TRBV27 and TRBJ2-1, with TRBD1 matching over 7 bases. Germline CDR1 is MNHEY and CDR2 is SMNVEV (reference sequence). This CDR3 has 15 amino acids. J was trimmed by 5 bases and V by 7 bases; bases with no gene match: 11. The DNA of the CDR3 is TGTGCCAGCAAGGCCGACAGGGTATTCGACAATGAGCAGTTCTTC. Amino acid sequence: CASKADRVFDNEQFF.

The genes are TRBV19 and TRBJ1-2; 7 nucleotides align to TRBD1. From germline, CDR1 is LNHDA and CDR2 SQIVND (reference sequence). The CDR3 totals 16 residues. The V segment lost 4 bases and the J segment 3 bases; nucleotides outside the gene matches: 11. CDR3 residues: CASSTPLQGVHYGYTF. The CDR3 region has the DNA TGTGCCAGTAGTACTCCGCTCCAGGGGGTCCACTATGGCTACACCTTC.

V and J are TRBV6-5 and TRBJ1-6; D is perhaps TRBD1 (6 bases). This CDR3 has 14 amino acids. V lost 6 bases and J 6 bases, leaving 12 bases between the germline ends. Germline V gene lookup returns CDR1 MNHEY and CDR2 SVGAGI. The CDR3 nucleotides are TGTGCCAGCAGATTAGGACAGATTAATTCACCCCTCCACTTT. Translated, it gives CASRLGQINSPLHF.

Regarding this clone: A junction boundary mismatches the germline segment, possibly from a read error. The V gene is TRBV7-7, the J gene TRBJ2-1, with 12 bases that match TRBD2. Germline values: CDR1 SSHAT, CDR2 FNYEAQ (reference sequence). The CDR3 runs to 16 residues. CDR3 bases: TGTGCTAGCAGCAAAGCACTAGCGGGGGGCTACAATGAGCAGTTCTTC. Translation gives CASSKALAGGYNEQFF.

V gene TRBV4-2 combines with J gene TRBJ2-3, with TRBD2 matching over 7 bases. This CDR3 region has 15 residues. With V trimmed by 4 bases and J by 2 bases, 6 bases remained unmatched. Germline loops: CDR1 LGHNA, CDR2 YNFKEQ. CDR3 in amino acids: CASSLSSGTTDTQYF. CDR3 nucleotides: TGTGCCAGCAGCCTTTCTAGCGGTACCACAGATACGCAGTATTTT.

The rearrangement joins TRBV15 to TRBJ2-5, with D maybe TRBD2 (6 bases). The CDR3 runs to 14 residues. The V end was cut by 3 bases, the J end by 5 bases, with 13 bases between. Germline V gene lookup returns CDR1 LNHNV and CDR2 YYDKDF (reference sequence). The CDR3 reads CATSRTPSGETQYF. CDR3 DNA: TGTGCCACCAGCAGGACTCCGAGCGGGGAGACCCAGTACTTC. Full variable domain (outside the CDR3, taken from reference TRBV15 and TRBJ2-5): DAMVIQNPRYQVTQFGKPVTLSCSQTLNHNVMYWYQQKSSQAPKLLFHYYDKDFNNEADTPDNFQSRRPNTSFCFLDIRSPGLGDTAMYLCATSRTPSGETQYFGPGTRLLVL.

In this sample, this clone turned up once. V and J are TRBV6-5 and TRBJ2-1; 8 bases map to TRBD2. V lost 8 bases, J lost 12 bases, and 18 bases stayed unmatched. This CDR3 region has 15 residues. CDR1 and CDR2 (germline): MNHEY, SVGAGI. The CDR3 region is CASRPTGGNNEGQFF. CDR3 nucleotide sequence: TGTGCCAGCCGCCCGACGGGGGGGAACAATGAGGGGCAGTTCTTC.

V is TRBV5-1 and J is TRBJ2-3, with 9 nucleotides matching TRBD2. The CDR3 consists of 19 residues. Germline V lookup: CDR1 SGHRS, CDR2 YFSETQ. V lost 2 bases, J lost 0 bases, and 13 bases stayed unmatched. This chain's CDR3 is CASSFLSGGPSTSTDTQYF. For the CDR3, the DNA is TGCGCCAGCAGCTTTCTAAGCGGGGGGCCATCTACTAGCACAGATACGCAGTATTTT.

This chain uses TRBV21-1 with TRBJ2-3; the table calls TRBD2, which could not be checked here. TRBV21-1 is a listed pseudogene. CDR3 length equals 18 residues. The CDR3 here is CASSKARTSGGQIDTQYF. The DNA of the CDR3 is TGTGCCAGCAGCAAAGCGAGAACTAGCGGGGGTCAGATAGATACGCAGTATTTT.

The V and J genes are TRBV6-1 and TRBJ1-1, with a possible D match to TRBD1 (5 bases). The CDR3 has 20 residues. The V end was cut by 1 base, the J end by 3 bases, with 27 bases between. Germline V CDR1 and CDR2: MNHNS, SASEGT. CDR3 sequence reads: CASSEVGVVWSRSAYTEAFF. CDR3 nucleotide sequence: TGTGCCAGCAGTGAAGTAGGGGTAGTTTGGTCCAGGAGTGCGTACACTGAAGCTTTCTTT.

The chain couples TRBV5-6 to TRBJ2-3; 9 bases fit TRBD2. The CDR3 covers 16 residues. V lost 4 bases to trimming and J lost 3 bases; unmatched junction nucleotides: 9. Germline CDR1 SGHDT, CDR2 YYEEEE. The DNA for the CDR3 is TGTGCCAGCAGCGAGGTACGGCTAGCGGGGACAGATACGCAGTATTTT. Its translation is CASSEVRLAGTDTQYF.

The genes are TRBV5-3 and TRBJ1-2, with D possibly matching TRBD1 (6 bases). TRBV5-3 is noted as an ORF with a role that remains uncertain. Deletions cut 5 bases from V and 6 bases from J, with 17 bases between. This CDR3 comprises 14 residues. In nucleotides, the CDR3 is TGTGCCAGAAGACAGGGCAGGGCGAGGGATGGCTACACCTTC. Its protein is CARRQGRARDGYTF.

This clone turned up a few times. CDR3 sequence reads: CASSFPGVGGEQYF. The CDR3 DNA reads TGCGCCAGCAGCTTCCCCGGGGTTGGGGGCGAGCAGTACTTC. This sequence joins TRBV5-1 and TRBJ2-7; the D gene could be TRBD1 or TRBD2 (5 bases each). Germline V lookup: CDR1 SGHRS, CDR2 YFSETQ. The CDR3 is 14 residues long. The V gene lost 2 bases and the J gene lost 6 bases, with 15 bases spanning the gap.